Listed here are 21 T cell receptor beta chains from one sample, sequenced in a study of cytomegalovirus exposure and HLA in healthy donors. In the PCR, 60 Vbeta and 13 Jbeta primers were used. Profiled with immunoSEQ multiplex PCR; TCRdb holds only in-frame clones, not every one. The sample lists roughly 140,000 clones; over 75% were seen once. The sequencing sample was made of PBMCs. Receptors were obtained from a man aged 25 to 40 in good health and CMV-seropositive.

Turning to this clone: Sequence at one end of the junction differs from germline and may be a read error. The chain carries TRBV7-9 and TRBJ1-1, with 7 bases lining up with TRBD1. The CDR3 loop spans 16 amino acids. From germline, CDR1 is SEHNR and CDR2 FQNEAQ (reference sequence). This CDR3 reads CSSSLRQGPMNTEAFF. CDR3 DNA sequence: TGTTCCAGCAGCTTACGACAGGGTCCCATGAACACTGAAGCTTTCTTT.

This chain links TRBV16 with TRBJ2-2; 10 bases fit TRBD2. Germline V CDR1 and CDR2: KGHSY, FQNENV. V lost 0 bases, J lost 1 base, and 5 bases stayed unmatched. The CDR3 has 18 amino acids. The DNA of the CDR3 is TGTGCCAGCAGCCAATCCCGAACTAGCGGGGTGAACACCGGGGAGCTGTTTTTT. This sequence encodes CASSQSRTSGVNTGELFF.

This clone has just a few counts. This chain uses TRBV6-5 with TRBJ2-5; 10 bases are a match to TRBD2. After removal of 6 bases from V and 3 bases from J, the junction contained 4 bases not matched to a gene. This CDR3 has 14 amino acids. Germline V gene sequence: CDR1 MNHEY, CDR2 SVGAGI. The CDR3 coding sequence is TGTGCCAGCAGAACAGGACTAGCGGAAGAGACCCAGTACTTC. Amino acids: CASRTGLAEETQYF.

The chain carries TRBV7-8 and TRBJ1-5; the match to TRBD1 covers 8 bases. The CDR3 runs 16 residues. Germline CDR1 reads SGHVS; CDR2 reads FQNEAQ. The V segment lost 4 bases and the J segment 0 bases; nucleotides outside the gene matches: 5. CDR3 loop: CASSSDRAYSNQPQHF. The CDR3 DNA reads TGTGCCAGCAGCTCGGACAGGGCCTATAGCAATCAGCCCCAGCATTTT. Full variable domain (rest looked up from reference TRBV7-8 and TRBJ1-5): GAGVSQSPRYKVAKRGQDVALRCDPISGHVSLFWYQQALGQGPEFLTYFQNEAQLDKSGLPSDRFFAERPEGSVSTLKIQRTQQEDSAVYLCASSSDRAYSNQPQHFGDGTRLSIL.

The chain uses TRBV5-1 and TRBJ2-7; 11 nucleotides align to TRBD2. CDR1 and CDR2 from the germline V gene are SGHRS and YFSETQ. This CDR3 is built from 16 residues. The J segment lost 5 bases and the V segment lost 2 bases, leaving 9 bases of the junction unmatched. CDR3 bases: TGCGCCAGCAGCTTAAGATTGACTAGCGGGATCGACGAGCAGTACTTC. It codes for CASSLRLTSGIDEQYF.

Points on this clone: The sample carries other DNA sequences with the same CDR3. The CDR3 DNA reads as TGTGCCAGCAGTTTAGGCCAAGGCAATCAGCCCCAGCATTTT. Translated, it gives CASSLGQGNQPQHF. V usage is TRBV28 and J usage is TRBJ1-5; D is unresolved. Trimming removed 2 bases at V and 2 bases at J, with 7 bases between. The CDR3 sequence is 14 residues long. From germline, CDR1 is MDHEN and CDR2 SYDVKM.

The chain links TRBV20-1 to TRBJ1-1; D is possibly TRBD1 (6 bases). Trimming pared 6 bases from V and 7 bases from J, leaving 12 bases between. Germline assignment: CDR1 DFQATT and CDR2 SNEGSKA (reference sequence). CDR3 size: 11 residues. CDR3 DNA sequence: TGCAGTGCACCTGGGACATATGAAGCTTTCTTT. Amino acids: CSAPGTYEAFF.

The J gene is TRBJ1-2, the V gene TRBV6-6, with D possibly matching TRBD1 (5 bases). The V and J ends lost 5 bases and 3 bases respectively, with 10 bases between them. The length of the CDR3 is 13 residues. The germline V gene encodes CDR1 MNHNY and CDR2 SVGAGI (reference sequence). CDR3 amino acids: CASSKTEYYGYTF. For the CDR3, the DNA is TGTGCCAGCAGTAAGACAGAATACTATGGCTACACCTTC.

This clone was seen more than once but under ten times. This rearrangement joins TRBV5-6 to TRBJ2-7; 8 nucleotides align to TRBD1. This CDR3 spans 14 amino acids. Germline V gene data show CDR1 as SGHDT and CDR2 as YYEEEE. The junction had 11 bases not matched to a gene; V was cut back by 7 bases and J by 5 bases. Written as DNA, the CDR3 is TGTGCCAGCGCGGGAACAGGGGGATTCGACGAGCAGTACTTC. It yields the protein CASAGTGGFDEQYF.

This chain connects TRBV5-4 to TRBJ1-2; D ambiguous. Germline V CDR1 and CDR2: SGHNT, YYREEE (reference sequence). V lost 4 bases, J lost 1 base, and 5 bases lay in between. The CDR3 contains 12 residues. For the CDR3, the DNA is TGTGCCAGCAGCCGAGATAACTATGGCTACACCTTC. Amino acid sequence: CASSRDNYGYTF.

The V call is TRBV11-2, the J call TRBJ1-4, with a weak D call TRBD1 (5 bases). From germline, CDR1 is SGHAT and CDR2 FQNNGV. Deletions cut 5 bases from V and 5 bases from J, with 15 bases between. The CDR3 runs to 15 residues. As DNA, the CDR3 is TGTGCCAGCAGCCCCGTCCAGGGTTCCAATGAAAAACTGTTTTTT. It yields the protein CASSPVQGSNEKLFF.

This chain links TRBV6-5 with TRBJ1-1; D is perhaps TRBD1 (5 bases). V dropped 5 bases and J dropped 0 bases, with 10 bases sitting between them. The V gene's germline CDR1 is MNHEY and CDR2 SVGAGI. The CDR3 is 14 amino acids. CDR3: CASSPGHLNTEAFF. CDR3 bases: TGTGCCAGCAGTCCCGGACACCTGAACACTGAAGCTTTCTTT.

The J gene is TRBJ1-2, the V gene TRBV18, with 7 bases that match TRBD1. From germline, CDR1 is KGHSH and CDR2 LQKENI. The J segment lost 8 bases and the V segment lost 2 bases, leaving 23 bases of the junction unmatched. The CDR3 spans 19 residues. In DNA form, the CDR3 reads TGTGCCAGCTCACCAAAGACATTTCAACCGGACAGGACGACGGGAGGCTACACCTTC. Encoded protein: CASSPKTFQPDRTTGGYTF.

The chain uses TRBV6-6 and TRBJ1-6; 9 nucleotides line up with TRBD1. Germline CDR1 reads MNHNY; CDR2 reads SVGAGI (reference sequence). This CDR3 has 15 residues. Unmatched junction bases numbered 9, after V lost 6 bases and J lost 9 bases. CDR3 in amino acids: CASRPGQGDGSPLHF. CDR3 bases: TGTGCCAGCAGGCCGGGACAGGGCGACGGTTCACCCCTCCACTTT.

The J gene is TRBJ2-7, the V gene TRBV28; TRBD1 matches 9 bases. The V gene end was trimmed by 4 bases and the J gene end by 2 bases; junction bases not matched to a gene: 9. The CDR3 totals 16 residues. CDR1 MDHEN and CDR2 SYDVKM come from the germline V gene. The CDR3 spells CASSSPPGQGPYEQYF. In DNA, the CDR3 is TGTGCCAGCAGTTCGCCACCGGGACAGGGTCCCTACGAGCAGTACTTC.

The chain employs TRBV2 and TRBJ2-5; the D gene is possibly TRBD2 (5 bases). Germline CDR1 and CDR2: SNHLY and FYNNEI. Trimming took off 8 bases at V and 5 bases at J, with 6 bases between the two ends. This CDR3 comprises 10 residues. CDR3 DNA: TGTGCCAGCTTAGCGGAGACCCAGTACTTC. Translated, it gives CASLAETQYF.

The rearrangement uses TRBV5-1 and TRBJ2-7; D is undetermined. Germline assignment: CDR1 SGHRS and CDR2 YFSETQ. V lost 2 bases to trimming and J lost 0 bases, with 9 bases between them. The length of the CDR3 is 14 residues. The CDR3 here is CASSFSTVSYEQYF. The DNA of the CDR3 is TGCGCCAGCAGCTTTTCCACGGTCTCCTACGAGCAGTACTTC.

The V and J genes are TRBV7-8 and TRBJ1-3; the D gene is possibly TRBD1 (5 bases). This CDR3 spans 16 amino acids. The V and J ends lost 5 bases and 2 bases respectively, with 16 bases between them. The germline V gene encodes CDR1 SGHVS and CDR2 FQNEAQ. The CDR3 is CASSPSGTPAGNTIYF. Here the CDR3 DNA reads TGTGCCAGCAGCCCGTCCGGGACTCCCGCTGGAAACACCATATATTTT.

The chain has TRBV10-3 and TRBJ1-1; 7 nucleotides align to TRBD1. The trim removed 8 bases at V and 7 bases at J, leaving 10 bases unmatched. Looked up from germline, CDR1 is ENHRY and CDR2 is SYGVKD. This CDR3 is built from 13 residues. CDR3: CAIAPGGEVEAFF. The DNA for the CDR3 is TGTGCCATCGCCCCAGGGGGAGAGGTTGAAGCTTTCTTT.

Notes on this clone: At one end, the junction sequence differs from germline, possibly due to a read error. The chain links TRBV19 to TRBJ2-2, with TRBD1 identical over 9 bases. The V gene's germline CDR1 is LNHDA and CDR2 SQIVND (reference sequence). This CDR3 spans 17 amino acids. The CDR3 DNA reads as TGTACCAGTAGTTCGGGACAGGGTAGGATGAACACCGGGGAGCTGTTTTTT. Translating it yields CTSSSGQGRMNTGELFF. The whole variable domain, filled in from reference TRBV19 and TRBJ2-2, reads DGGITQSPKYLFRKEGQNVTLSCEQNLNHDAMYWYRQDPGQGLRLIYYSQIVNDFQKGDIAEGYSVSREKKESFPLTVTSAQKNPTAFYLCTSSSGQGRMNTGELFFGEGSRLTVL.

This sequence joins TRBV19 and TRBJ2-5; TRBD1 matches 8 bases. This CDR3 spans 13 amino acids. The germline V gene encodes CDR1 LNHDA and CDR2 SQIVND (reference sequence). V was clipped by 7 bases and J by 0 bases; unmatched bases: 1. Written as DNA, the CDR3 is TGTGCCAGTACACAGGGGGACCAAGAGACCCAGTACTTC. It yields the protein CASTQGDQETQYF.